These 10 T cell receptor beta chains came from one sample sequenced in a study of T cells after yellow fever vaccination. TCRdb re-analysed the 5' RACE reads in MiXCR, keeping a single row per CDR3 protein. This sample carries some 500,000 distinct CDR3 sequences, about 13% of them seen once, and the ten largest clones take about an eighth. The material was PBMCs, obtained on the day of the yellow fever booster vaccination. All receptors derive from a young man who received the YFV17D yellow fever vaccine.

The chain combines TRBV5-1 with TRBJ2-1, with a tentative D call TRBD1 (6 bases). V was pared by 0 bases and J by 10 bases, with 8 bases between. The CDR3 runs 12 residues. CDR1 SGHRS and CDR2 YFSETQ come from the germline V gene. DNA for the CDR3: TGCGCCAGCAGCTTGGGGGACACCGAGCAGTTCTTC. Translated: CASSLGDTEQFF.

The V and J genes are TRBV5-6 and TRBJ2-7, with D maybe TRBD2 (5 bases). CDR3 length: 15 amino acids. Germline V CDR1 and CDR2: SGHDT, YYEEEE. V lost 6 bases and J 2 bases, leaving 18 bases between the germline ends. CDR3 loop: CASKLGETGTYEQYF. DNA for the CDR3: TGTGCCAGCAAGCTCGGGGAGACGGGCACCTACGAGCAGTACTTC. The entire variable domain, with the rest obtained from reference TRBV5-6 and TRBJ2-7, is as follows: DAGVTQSPTHLIKTRGQQVTLRCSPKSGHDTVSWYQQALGQGPQFIFQYYEEEERQRGNFPDRFSGHQFPNYSSELNVNALLLGDSALYLCASKLGETGTYEQYFGPGTRLTVT.

The chain joins TRBV3-1 to TRBJ1-2, with 7 nucleotides matching TRBD1. Germline loops: CDR1 LGHDT, CDR2 YNNKEL (reference sequence). V dropped 3 bases and J dropped 4; count of bases not matched to a gene: 11. The length of the CDR3 is 16 residues. CDR3 sequence: CASSQRDRAYFYGYTF. CDR3 bases: TGTGCCAGCAGCCAGCGAGACAGGGCCTATTTCTATGGCTACACCTTC.

This clonotype has a count of ten or more. The V gene is TRBV3-1, the J gene TRBJ2-7; 13 positions match TRBD2. The germline V gene has CDR1 LGHDT and CDR2 YNNKEL (reference sequence). CDR3 size: 16 residues. After removal of 0 bases from V and 3 bases from J, the junction contained 2 bases not matched to a gene. CDR3 nucleotides: TGTGCCAGCAGCCAAGACGGGACTAGCGGGATCTACGAGCAGTACTTC. It yields the protein CASSQDGTSGIYEQYF.

This chain joins TRBV18 and TRBJ2-2; TRBD2 might be the D (6 bases). There are 12 residues in the CDR3. V dropped 8 bases and J dropped 6 bases, with 10 bases sitting between them. Per the germline V gene, CDR1 is KGHSH and CDR2 is LQKENI. The CDR3 region is CASAREAGELFF. Here the CDR3 DNA reads TGTGCCAGCGCCAGGGAGGCCGGGGAGCTGTTTTTT.

V gene TRBV2 combines with J gene TRBJ1-6; TRBD1 is a possible D gene (5 bases). The V gene's germline CDR1 is SNHLY and CDR2 FYNNEI. The CDR3 runs 11 residues. Between the trimmed V and J ends, which lost 10 bases and 10 bases, there was a span of 11 bases. The DNA of the CDR3 is TGTGCCACCCGGGGGGACTCACCCCTCCACTTT. Translating gives CATRGDSPLHF.

This clonotype was counted many times. The V gene is TRBV12-3 or TRBV12-4, the J gene TRBJ2-2; D tentatively reads TRBD1 or TRBD2 (5 bases each). The CDR3 consists of 14 residues. The V end lost 2 bases, the J end lost 6 bases, and 10 bases lay between the germline ends. The DNA for the CDR3 is TGTGCCAGCAGTTTAAGTCAGGGAGCCGGGGAGCTGTTTTTT. Amino acids: CASSLSQGAGELFF.

The rearrangement links TRBV4-3 to TRBJ2-1, with 11 nucleotides matching TRBD2. V trimming: 5 bases; J trimming: 9 bases; junction bases outside the gene matches: 9. Germline V gene lookup returns CDR1 LGHNA and CDR2 YSLEER. This CDR3 is built from 15 residues. The CDR3 region is CASSSTSGRMGEQFF. The CDR3 DNA is TGCGCCAGCAGCTCAACTAGCGGGAGAATGGGTGAGCAGTTCTTC.

This clonotype was detected a few times. The chain links TRBV6-2 or TRBV6-3 to TRBJ2-1, with 8 bases matching TRBD2. With V trimmed by 7 bases and J by 10 bases, 12 bases remained unmatched. The CDR3 extends over 14 amino acids. Germline lookup yields CDR1 MNHEY and CDR2 SVGEGT. The CDR3 bases are TGTGCCAGCATGATGACGGGAGGGGCTTCGGAGCAGTTCTTC. Its translation: CASMMTGGASEQFF.

The chain carries TRBV4-3 and TRBJ2-5, with 12 bases identical to TRBD2. CDR1 is LGHNA and CDR2 is YSLEER in the germline V gene. CDR3 length equals 15 residues. V lost 1 base to trimming and J lost 5 bases; unmatched junction nucleotides: 2. CDR3: CASSQGLAGAETQYF. CDR3 sequence (DNA): TGCGCCAGCAGCCAAGGACTAGCGGGAGCTGAGACCCAGTACTTC.